This T cell receptor beta chain is drawn from a study of T cell responses to AZD1222 COVID-19 vaccine. Germline values: CDR1 LGHDT, CDR2 YNNKEL (reference sequence). The V gene lost 3 bases and the J gene lost 3 bases, with 3 bases spanning the gap. This CDR3 contains 13 residues. The method was immunoSEQ multiplex PCR; TCRdb's version includes in-frame clones alone and lacks a portion of them. The sample records more than 30,000 clones, approximately 90% being singletons. The clonotype was recovered from an adult who received the AZD1222 COVID-19 vaccine. The sample here was peripheral blood, taken 28 days after the second AZD1222 dose. V is TRBV3-1 (or the pseudogene TRBV3-2) and J is TRBJ2-6; D unresolved. Written as DNA, the CDR3 is TGTGCCAGCAGCCATCGTGGGGCCAACGTCCTGACTTTC. Translated, it gives CASSHRGANVLTF.